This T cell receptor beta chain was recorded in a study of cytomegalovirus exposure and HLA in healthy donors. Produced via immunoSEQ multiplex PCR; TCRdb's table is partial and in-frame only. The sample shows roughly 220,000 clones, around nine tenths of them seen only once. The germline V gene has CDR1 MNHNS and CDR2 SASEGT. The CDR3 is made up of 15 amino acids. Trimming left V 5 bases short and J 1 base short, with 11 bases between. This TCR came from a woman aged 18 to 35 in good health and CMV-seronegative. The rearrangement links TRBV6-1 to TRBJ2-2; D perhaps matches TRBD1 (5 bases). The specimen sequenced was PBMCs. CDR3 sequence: CASSSRRGNTGELFF. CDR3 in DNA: TGTGCCAGCAGTTCTCGTAGGGGGAACACCGGGGAGCTGTTTTTT.